This T cell receptor (beta chain) derives from a study of cytomegalovirus exposure and HLA in healthy donors. A note on this clone: The same CDR3 is also encoded by other DNA sequences in this sample.

The PCR had 60 Vbeta and 13 Jbeta primers. Here immunoSEQ multiplex PCR was the method, and the copy in TCRdb shows in-frame clones only, minus some. The data contain roughly 170,000 clones, about four fifths of them singletons. CDR1 is LNHDA, CDR2 SQIVND, per germline (reference sequence). The CDR3 has 16 residues. V shed 4 bases and J 0 bases; nucleotides not matched to a gene: 6. What was sequenced was PBMCs. V usage is TRBV19 and J usage is TRBJ1-5, with 7 bases fitting TRBD1. The receptor comes from a man between 18 and 29 years old in good health and CMV-seronegative. Here the CDR3 reads CASSTTGTYSNQPQHF. The CDR3 DNA sequence: TGTGCCAGTAGTACGACAGGGACTTATAGCAATCAGCCCCAGCATTTT.